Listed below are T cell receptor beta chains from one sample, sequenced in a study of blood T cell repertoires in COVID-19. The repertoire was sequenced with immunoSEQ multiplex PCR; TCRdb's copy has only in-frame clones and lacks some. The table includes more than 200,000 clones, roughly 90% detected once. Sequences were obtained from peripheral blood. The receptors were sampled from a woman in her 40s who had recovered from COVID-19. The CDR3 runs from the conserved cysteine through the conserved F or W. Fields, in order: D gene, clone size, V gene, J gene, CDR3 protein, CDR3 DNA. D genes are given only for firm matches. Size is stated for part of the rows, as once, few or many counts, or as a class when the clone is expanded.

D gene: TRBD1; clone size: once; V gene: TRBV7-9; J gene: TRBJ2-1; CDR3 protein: CASSTWTGINEQFF; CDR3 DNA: TGTGCCAGCAGCACCTGGACAGGGATAAATGAGCAGTTCTTC
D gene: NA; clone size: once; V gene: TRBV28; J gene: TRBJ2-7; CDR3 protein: CASSLSPTYEQYF; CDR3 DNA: TGTGCCAGCAGTTTAAGCCCCACCTACGAGCAGTACTTC
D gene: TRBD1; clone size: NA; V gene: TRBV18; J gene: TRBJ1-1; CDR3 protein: CASSSGTGQNTEAFF; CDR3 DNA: TGTGCCAGCTCATCGGGGACAGGGCAAAACACTGAAGCTTTCTTT
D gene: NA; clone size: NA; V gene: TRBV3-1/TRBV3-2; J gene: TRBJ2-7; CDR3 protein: CASSLRGAGTTYEQYF; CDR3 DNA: TGTGCCAGCAGCCTGCGGGGAGCGGGTACTACCTACGAGCAGTACTTC
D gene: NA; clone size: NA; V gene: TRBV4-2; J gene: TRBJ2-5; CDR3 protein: CASSQDKQTSRGETQYF; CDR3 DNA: TGTGCCAGCAGCCAAGATAAGCAGACTTCTCGAGGAGAGACCCAGTACTTC
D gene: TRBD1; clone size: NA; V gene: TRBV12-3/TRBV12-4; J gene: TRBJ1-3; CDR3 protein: CASSSGGKNTIYF; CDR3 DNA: TGTGCCAGCAGTTCAGGGGGAAAAAACACCATATATTTT
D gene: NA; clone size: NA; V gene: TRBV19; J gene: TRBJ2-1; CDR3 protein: CASSIESGAYNEQFF; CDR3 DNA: TGTGCCAGTAGTATAGAAAGTGGGGCTTACAATGAGCAGTTCTTC
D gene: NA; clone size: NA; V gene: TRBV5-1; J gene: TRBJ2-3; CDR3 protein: CASSLVLGTQYF; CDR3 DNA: TGCGCCAGCAGCTTGGTTCTAGGTACGCAGTATTTT
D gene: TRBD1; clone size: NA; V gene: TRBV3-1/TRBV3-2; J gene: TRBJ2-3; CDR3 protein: CASSQDRWDRGGDTQYF; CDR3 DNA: TGTGCCAGCAGCCAAGATCGGTGGGACAGGGGAGGAGATACGCAGTATTTT
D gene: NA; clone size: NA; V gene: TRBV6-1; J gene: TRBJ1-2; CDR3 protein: CASSPWGEYGYTF; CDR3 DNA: TGTGCCAGCAGTCCCTGGGGGGAATATGGCTACACCTTC
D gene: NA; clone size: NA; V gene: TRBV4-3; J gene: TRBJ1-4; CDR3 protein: CASSQDRVGRDEKLFF; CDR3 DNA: TGCGCCAGCAGCCAAGATCGGGTGGGGAGGGATGAAAAACTGTTTTTT
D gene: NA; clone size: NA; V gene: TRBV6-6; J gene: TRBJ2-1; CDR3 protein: CASSPLYNEQFF; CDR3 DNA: TGTGCCAGCAGCCCCCTTTACAATGAGCAGTTCTTC
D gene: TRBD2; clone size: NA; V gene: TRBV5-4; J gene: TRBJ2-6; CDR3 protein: CASSRGLASGANVLTF; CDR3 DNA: TGTGCCAGCAGCCGAGGACTAGCGTCTGGGGCCAACGTCCTGACTTTC
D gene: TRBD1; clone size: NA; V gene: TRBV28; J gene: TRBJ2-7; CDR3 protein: CASSPGTGGREQYF; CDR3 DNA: TGTGCCAGCAGTCCCGGGACAGGTGGCCGCGAGCAGTACTTC
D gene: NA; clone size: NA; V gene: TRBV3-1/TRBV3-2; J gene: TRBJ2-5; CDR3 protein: CASSQRGGETQYF; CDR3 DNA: TGTGCCAGCAGCCAACGGGGTGGCGAGACCCAGTACTTC
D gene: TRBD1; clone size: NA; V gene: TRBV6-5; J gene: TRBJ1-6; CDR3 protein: CASSYEGTGSNSPLHF; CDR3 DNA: TGTGCCAGCAGTTACGAAGGGACAGGAAGCAATTCACCCCTCCACTTT
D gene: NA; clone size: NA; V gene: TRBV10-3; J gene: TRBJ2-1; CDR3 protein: CAISEGRQAHNEQFF; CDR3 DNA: TGTGCCATCAGTGAGGGGCGACAGGCGCACAATGAGCAGTTCTTC
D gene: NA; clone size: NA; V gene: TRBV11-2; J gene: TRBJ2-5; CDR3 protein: CASSKRAQGIQETQYF; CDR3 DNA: TGTGCCAGCAGCAAGCGGGCACAGGGGATCCAAGAGACCCAGTACTTC
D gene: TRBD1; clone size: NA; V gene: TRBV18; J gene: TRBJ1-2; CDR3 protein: CASSPQTGDGYTF; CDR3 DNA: TGTGCCAGCTCACCCCAAACAGGGGATGGCTACACCTTC
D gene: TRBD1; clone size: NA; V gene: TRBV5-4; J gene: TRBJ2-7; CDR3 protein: CASSLRQGANYEQYF; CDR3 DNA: TGTGCCAGCAGCTTGAGACAGGGGGCGAACTACGAGCAGTACTTC
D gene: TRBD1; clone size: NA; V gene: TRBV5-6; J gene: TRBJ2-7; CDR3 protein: CASSLVRGQVYEQYF; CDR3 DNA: TGTGCCAGCAGCTTGGTAAGGGGGCAAGTCTACGAGCAGTACTTC
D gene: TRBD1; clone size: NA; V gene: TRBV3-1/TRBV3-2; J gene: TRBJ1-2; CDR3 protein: CASSHLTGEEGYTF; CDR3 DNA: TGTGCCAGCAGCCATTTGACAGGGGAGGAGGGCTACACCTTC
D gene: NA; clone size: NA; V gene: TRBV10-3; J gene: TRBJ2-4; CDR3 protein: CAISPKDQGMSKNIQYF; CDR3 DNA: TGTGCCATCAGTCCCAAAGACCAGGGTATGAGCAAAAACATTCAGTACTTC
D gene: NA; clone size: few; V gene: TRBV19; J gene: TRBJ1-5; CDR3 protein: CASSTSGPQGQPQHF; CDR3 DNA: TGTGCCAGTAGTACCTCAGGGCCACAAGGGCAGCCCCAGCATTTT
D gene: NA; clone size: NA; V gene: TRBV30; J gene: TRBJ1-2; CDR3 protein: CAWSALYGYTF; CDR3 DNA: TGTGCCTGGAGTGCCCTCTATGGCTACACCTTC
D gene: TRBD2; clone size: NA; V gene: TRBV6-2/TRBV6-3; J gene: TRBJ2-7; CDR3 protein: CASSRTRTSGLGEQYF; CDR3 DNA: TGTGCCAGCAGCCGTACCCGGACTAGCGGGCTAGGGGAGCAGTACTTC
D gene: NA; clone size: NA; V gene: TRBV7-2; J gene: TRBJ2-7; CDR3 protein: CASSLGGGEQYF; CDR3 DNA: TGTGCCAGCAGCTTAGGAGGGGGCGAGCAGTACTTC
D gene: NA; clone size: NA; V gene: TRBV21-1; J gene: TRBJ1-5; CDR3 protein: CASRTDDSNQPQHF; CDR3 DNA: TGTGCCAGCAGGACAGACGATAGCAATCAGCCCCAGCATTTT
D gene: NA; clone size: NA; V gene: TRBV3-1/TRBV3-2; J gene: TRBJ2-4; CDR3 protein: CASSQITGNIQYF; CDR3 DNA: TGTGCCAGCAGCCAAATTACGGGAAACATTCAGTACTTC
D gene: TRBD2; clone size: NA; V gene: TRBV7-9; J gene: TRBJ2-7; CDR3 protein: CASSRVASGGITYEQYF; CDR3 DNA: TGTGCCAGCAGCCGTGTGGCTAGCGGGGGAATAACCTACGAGCAGTACTTC
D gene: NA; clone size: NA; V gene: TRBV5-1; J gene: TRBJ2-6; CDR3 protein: CASGYRDTSGANVLTF; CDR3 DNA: TGCGCCAGCGGATACCGGGACACCTCTGGGGCCAACGTCCTGACTTTC
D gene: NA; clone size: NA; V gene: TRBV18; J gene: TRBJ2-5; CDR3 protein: CASSPLEGKETQYF; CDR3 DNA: TGTGCCAGCTCACCGTTGGAGGGGAAAGAGACCCAGTACTTC
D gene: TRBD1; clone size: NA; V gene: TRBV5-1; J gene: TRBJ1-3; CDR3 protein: CASRVGTEISGNTIYF; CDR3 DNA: TGCGCCAGCAGAGTCGGGACAGAGATTTCTGGAAACACCATATATTTT
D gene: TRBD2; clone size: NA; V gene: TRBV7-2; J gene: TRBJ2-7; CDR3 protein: CASSLERGGSYEQYF; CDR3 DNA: TGTGCCAGCAGCTTAGAGCGGGGAGGGAGCTACGAGCAGTACTTC
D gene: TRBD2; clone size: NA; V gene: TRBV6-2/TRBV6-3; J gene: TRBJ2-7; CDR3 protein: CASSYDSGASYEQYF; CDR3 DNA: TGTGCCAGCAGTTACGATAGCGGGGCTTCCTACGAGCAGTACTTC
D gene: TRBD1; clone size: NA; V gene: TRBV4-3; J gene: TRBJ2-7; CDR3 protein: CASSRRQGSEQYF; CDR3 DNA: TGCGCCAGCAGCCGACGACAGGGTAGCGAGCAGTACTTC
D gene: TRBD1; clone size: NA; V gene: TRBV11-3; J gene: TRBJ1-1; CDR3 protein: CASSRGGTGNTEAFF; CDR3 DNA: TGTGCCAGCAGCCGAGGGGGGACAGGAAACACTGAAGCTTTCTTT
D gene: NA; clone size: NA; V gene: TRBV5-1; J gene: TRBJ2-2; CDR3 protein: CASRLRQGGNTGELFF; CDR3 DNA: TGCGCCAGCAGACTACGACAGGGAGGGAACACCGGGGAGCTGTTTTTT
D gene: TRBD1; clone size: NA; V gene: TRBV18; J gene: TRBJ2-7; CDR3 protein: CASSPTTGIRGEQYF; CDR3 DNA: TGTGCCAGCTCACCAACGACAGGGATCCGGGGCGAGCAGTACTTC
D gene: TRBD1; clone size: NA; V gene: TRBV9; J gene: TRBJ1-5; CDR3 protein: CASSAGQGGNQPQHF; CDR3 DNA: TGTGCCAGCAGCGCCGGACAGGGAGGAAATCAGCCCCAGCATTTT
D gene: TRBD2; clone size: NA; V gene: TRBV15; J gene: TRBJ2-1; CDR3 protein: CATSDGRLAGLGEQFF; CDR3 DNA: TGTGCCACCAGCGACGGACGACTAGCGGGACTCGGTGAGCAGTTCTTC
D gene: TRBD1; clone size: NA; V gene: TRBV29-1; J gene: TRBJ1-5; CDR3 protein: CSVGQGINQPQHF; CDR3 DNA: TGCAGCGTGGGACAGGGTATCAATCAGCCCCAGCATTTT
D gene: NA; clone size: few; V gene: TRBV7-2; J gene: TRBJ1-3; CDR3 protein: CASSSGPRNTIYF; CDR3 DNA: TGTGCCAGCAGCTCTGGGCCCAGAAACACCATATATTTT
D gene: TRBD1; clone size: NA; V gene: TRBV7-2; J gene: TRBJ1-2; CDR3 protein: CASSPVGTGANYGYTF; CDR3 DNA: TGTGCCAGCAGCCCAGTCGGGACAGGCGCTAACTATGGCTACACCTTC
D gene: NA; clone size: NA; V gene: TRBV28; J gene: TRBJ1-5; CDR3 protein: CASSQKRSSNQPQHF; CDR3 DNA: TGTGCCAGCAGCCAAAAACGGAGTAGCAATCAGCCCCAGCATTTT
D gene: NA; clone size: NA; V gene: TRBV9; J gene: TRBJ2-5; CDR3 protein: CASSAEPITQETQYF; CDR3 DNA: TGTGCCAGCAGCGCCGAACCCATAACTCAAGAGACCCAGTACTTC
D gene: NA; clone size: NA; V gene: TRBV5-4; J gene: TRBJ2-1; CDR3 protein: CASSSQRLVSNEQFF; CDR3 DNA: TGTGCCAGCAGCTCACAAAGACTAGTAAGCAATGAGCAGTTCTTC
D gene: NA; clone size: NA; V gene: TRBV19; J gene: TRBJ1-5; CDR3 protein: CASSIGGVYQPQHF; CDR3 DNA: TGTGCCAGTAGTATAGGGGGAGTCTATCAGCCCCAGCATTTT
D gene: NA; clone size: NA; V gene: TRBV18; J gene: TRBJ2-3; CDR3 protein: CASSPGGPGGTDTQYF; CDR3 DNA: TGTGCCAGCTCACCAGGGGGACCAGGGGGCACAGATACGCAGTATTTT
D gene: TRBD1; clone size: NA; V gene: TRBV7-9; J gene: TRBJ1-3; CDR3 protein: CASSFGQGDLSGNTIYF; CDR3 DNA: TGTGCCAGCAGCTTCGGACAGGGTGACCTCTCTGGAAACACCATATATTTT
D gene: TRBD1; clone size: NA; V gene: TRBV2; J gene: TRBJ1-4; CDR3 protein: CARRDRGNEKLFF; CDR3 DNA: TGTGCCAGAAGGGACAGGGGGAATGAAAAACTGTTTTTT
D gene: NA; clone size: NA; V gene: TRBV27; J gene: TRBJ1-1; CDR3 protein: CASSLRLSGVRGTEAFF; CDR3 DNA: TGTGCCAGCAGTTTAAGGTTGAGCGGGGTACGGGGGACTGAAGCTTTCTTT
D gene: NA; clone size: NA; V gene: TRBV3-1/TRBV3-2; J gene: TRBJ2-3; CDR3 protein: CASSQARGWTDTQYF; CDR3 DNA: TGTGCCAGCAGCCAAGCCAGGGGTTGGACAGATACGCAGTATTTT
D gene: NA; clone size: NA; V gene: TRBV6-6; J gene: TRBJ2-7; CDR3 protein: CASMAVTYEQYF; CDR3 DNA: TGTGCCAGCATGGCAGTGACCTACGAGCAGTACTTC
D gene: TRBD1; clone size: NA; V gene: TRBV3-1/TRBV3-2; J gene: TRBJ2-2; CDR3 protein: CASSPGWWVWTGGTGELFF; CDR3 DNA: TGTGCCAGCAGCCCAGGTTGGTGGGTGTGGACAGGAGGCACCGGGGAGCTGTTTTTT